This TCR beta chain emerged from a study of cytomegalovirus exposure and HLA in healthy donors. General study findings and limits: Links to common viral pathogens appeared, in a later analysis, for several of the most significant clusters.

Primers for the PCR totalled 60 Vbeta and 13 Jbeta. TCRdb's copy holds only in-frame clones and misses some; the assay was immunoSEQ multiplex PCR. Counted here are under 200,000 clones, roughly 80% occurring once; the ten biggest clones make up 3.8%. To note about this clone: Its antigen remains unknown.

The source material was PBMCs. The clonotype was recovered from a man aged 50 or older in good health and CMV-seronegative.

DNA for the CDR3: TGCAGCGTGAGGACAGGGACTAACTATGGCTACACCTTC. It specifies CSVRTGTNYGYTF. J is TRBJ1-2 and V is TRBV29-1; 8 bases match TRBD1. V was clipped by 6 bases and J by 0 bases; unmatched bases: 3. Germline V gene data show CDR1 as SQVTM and CDR2 as ANQGSEA. The CDR3 has 13 residues.